This T cell receptor (beta chain) was documented in a study of cytomegalovirus exposure and HLA in healthy donors. This clone has only a few counts. This PCR relied on a set of 60 Vbeta primers and 13 Jbeta primers. Some clones are missing from TCRdb's copy, which holds only in-frame ones; the method was immunoSEQ multiplex PCR. The sample yields about 250,000 clones, 72% seen once. Trimming took 7 bases from V and 0 from J, leaving 16 bases between them. The CDR3 length is 16 residues. CDR1 is LNHDA, CDR2 SQIVND, per germline (reference sequence). The chain couples TRBV19 to TRBJ1-3, with D tentatively TRBD1 (6 bases). The sequence was obtained from a female donor in good health and CMV-seronegative. Sequenced input: PBMCs. The CDR3 spells CASKEGQTSSGNTIYF. CDR3 DNA: TGTGCCAGTAAGGAAGGACAGACAAGCTCTGGAAACACCATATATTTT.